This T cell receptor beta chain was identified during a study of cytomegalovirus exposure and HLA in healthy donors. Produced via immunoSEQ multiplex PCR; TCRdb's table is partial and in-frame only. The table has about 170,000 clones, 85% to 90% seen once. The donors formed part of the 120-subject validation cohort, distinct from the 666-subject first cohort. Regarding the study as a whole: Researchers catalogued approximately 170 TCR beta chains as cytomegalovirus-associated. A few CMV-associated chains proved CMV antigen-specific in vitro. Subsequent analysis of the approximately 120 validation repertoires found a tendency for first-cohort TCR clusters to co-occur.

In regard to this clone: Antigen unknown.

This CDR3 contains 15 residues. V was pared by 1 base and J by 2 bases, with 5 bases of the junction left unmatched. CDR1 and CDR2 (germline): SGHRS, YFSETQ. The sequence came from a woman in her 30s in good health and CMV-seronegative. The rearrangement joins TRBV5-1 to TRBJ2-5, with 7 bases that match TRBD2. Input material: PBMCs. This chain's CDR3 is CASSLSPGLQETQYF. The DNA for the CDR3 is TGCGCCAGCAGCTTGTCTCCGGGACTACAAGAGACCCAGTACTTC.